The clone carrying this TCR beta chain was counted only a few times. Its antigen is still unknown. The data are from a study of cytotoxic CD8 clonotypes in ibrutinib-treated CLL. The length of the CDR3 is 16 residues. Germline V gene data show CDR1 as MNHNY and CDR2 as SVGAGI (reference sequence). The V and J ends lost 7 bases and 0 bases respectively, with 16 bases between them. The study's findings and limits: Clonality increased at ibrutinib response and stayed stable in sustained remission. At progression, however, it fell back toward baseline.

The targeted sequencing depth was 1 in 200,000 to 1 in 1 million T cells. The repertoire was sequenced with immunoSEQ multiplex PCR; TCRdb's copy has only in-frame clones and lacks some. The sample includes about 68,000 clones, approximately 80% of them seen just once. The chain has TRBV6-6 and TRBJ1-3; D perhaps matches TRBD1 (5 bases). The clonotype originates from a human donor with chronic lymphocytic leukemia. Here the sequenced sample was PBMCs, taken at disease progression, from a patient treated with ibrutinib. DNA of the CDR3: TGTGCCAGCAACATGGGGACTCCTAGCTCTGGAAACACCATATATTTT. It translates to CASNMGTPSSGNTIYF.